These 9 T cell receptor beta chains came from one sample sequenced in a study of CD8 T cells in ankylosing spondylitis. Study observations and caveats: Among TCR beta sequences, a motif of about 8 highly homologous variants appeared characteristic of ankylosing spondylitis blood.

TCRdb processed the 5' RACE reads anew with MiXCR; each CDR3 protein has one entry. The sample lists approximately 500,000 distinct CDR3 sequences; approximately 12% were seen once. These receptors' antigens are unknown. The sequenced material came from blood, either unsorted or a sorted T cell fraction (not recorded which). The receptors derive from a male donor with ankylosing spondylitis.

This clonotype was counted a few times. The rearrangement links TRBV11-2 to TRBJ2-1, with TRBD2 as a possible D gene (7 bases). The germline V gene has CDR1 SGHAT and CDR2 FQNNGV. This CDR3 region has 18 residues. V was cut by 1 base and J by 2 bases, with 18 bases left in between. CDR3 nucleotides: TGTGCCAGCAGCTTAGGGGGGGCAGCGGGGCCCACCTACAATGAGCAGTTCTTC. Translating it yields CASSLGGAAGPTYNEQFF.

The J gene is TRBJ2-7, the V gene TRBV4-2; 13 bases agree with TRBD2. V gave up 4 bases and J gave up 3 bases; unmatched junction bases: 6. Germline lookup yields CDR1 LGHNA and CDR2 YNFKEQ. This CDR3 spans 16 amino acids. For the CDR3, the DNA is TGTGCCAGCAGCCGTGGACTAGCGGGAGACCACTACGAGCAGTACTTC. Its protein product is CASSRGLAGDHYEQYF.

This clonotype was seen more than once but under ten times. The chain employs TRBV20-1 and TRBJ1-2; D not resolved. Germline CDR1 is DFQATT and CDR2 is SNEGSKA (reference sequence). V lost 6 bases to trimming and J lost 8 bases, with 13 bases between them. The CDR3 is 11 residues long. The CDR3 sequence: CSAGIGGGYTF. For the CDR3, the DNA is TGCAGTGCCGGGATTGGAGGAGGCTACACCTTC.

The chain employs TRBV10-3 and TRBJ1-1, with D perhaps matching TRBD1 (6 bases). The CDR3 runs 13 residues. Germline CDR1 reads ENHRY; CDR2 reads SYGVKD. V dropped 2 bases and J dropped 5 bases, with 9 bases sitting between them. CDR3 protein: CAISETGRTEAFF. The CDR3 bases are TGTGCCATCAGTGAGACAGGGCGGACTGAAGCTTTCTTT.

The sample holds a few counts of this clonotype. The CDR3 loop is CASSLFVDNSNQPQHF. The CDR3 DNA reads as TGTGCCAGCAGTTTATTCGTGGATAATAGCAATCAGCCCCAGCATTTT. V usage is TRBV27 and J usage is TRBJ1-5, with D unresolved. In germline, CDR1 is MNHEY, CDR2 SMNVEV (reference sequence). The CDR3 covers 16 residues. Trimming took 1 base from V and 0 from J, leaving 10 bases between them.

CDR3 in amino acids: CSARDYVRGNTGELFF. In DNA form, the CDR3 reads TGCAGTGCTAGAGATTATGTCAGGGGGAACACCGGGGAGCTGTTTTTT. J is TRBJ2-2 and V is TRBV20-1; TRBD1 is a possible D gene (6 bases). Germline CDR1 reads DFQATT; CDR2 reads SNEGSKA (reference sequence). Trimming pared 0 bases from V and 1 base from J, leaving 12 bases between. CDR3 length equals 16 residues.

In this sample, this clonotype turned up a few times. The V call is TRBV7-9, the J call TRBJ2-2; D perhaps matches TRBD1 (6 bases). This CDR3 is built from 17 residues. CDR1 and CDR2 from the germline V gene are SEHNR and FQNEAQ (reference sequence). V was pared by 5 bases and J by 0 bases, with 16 bases between. The CDR3 bases are TGTGCCAGCAGCCTAATGCCGAGACAGGCGAACACCGGGGAGCTGTTTTTT. This gives the protein CASSLMPRQANTGELFF.

This clonotype was seen a handful of times. This sequence joins TRBV3-1 and TRBJ2-7, with 8 bases aligning to TRBD1. J was trimmed by 2 bases and V by 1 base; bases with no gene match: 4. The CDR3 length is 15 residues. Germline CDR1 reads LGHDT; CDR2 reads YNNKEL (reference sequence). Here the CDR3 DNA reads TGTGCCAGCAGCCAAGGGAGGACAGGGACCTACGAGCAGTACTTC. This encodes CASSQGRTGTYEQYF.

A few counts support this clonotype. This sequence joins TRBV21-1 and TRBJ1-4. TRBV21-1 is a known pseudogene. There are 13 residues in the CDR3. The CDR3 region is CASSKGTNEKLFF. The CDR3 bases are TGTGCCAGCAGCAAGGGGACCAATGAAAAACTGTTTTTT.